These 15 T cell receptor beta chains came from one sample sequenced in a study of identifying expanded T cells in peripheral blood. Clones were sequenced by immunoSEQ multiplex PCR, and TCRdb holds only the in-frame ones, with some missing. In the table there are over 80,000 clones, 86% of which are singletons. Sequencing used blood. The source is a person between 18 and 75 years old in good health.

Here the CDR3 DNA reads TGTGCCAGTAGGCCCTTTTGGAGACAGCCTGACACTGAAGCTTTCTTT. Translation gives CASRPFWRQPDTEAFF. This chain uses TRBV19 with TRBJ1-1; a weak D match, TRBD1 (5 bases). The germline V gene encodes CDR1 LNHDA and CDR2 SQIVND (reference sequence). V lost 6 bases, J lost 3 bases, and 20 bases lay in between. CDR3 length: 16 residues.

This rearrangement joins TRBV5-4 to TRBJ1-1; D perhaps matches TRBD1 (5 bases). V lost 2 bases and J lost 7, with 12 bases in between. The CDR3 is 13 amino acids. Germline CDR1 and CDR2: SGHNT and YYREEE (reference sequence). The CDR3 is CASSFGRAGEAFF. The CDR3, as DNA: TGTGCCAGCAGCTTCGGCAGGGCCGGTGAAGCTTTCTTT. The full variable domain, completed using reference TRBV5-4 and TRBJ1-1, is ETGVTQSPTHLIKTRGQQVTLRCSSQSGHNTVSWYQQALGQGPQFIFQYYREEENGRGNFPPRFSGLQFPNYSSELNVNALELDDSALYLCASSFGRAGEAFFGQGTRLTVV.

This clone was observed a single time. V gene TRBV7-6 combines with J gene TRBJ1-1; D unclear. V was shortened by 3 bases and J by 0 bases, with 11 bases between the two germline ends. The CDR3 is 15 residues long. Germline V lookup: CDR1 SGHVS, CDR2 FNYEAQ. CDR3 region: CASSFSRSMNTEAFF. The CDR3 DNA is TGTGCCAGCAGCTTTAGCCGGTCCATGAACACTGAAGCTTTCTTT. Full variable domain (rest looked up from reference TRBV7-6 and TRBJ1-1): GAGVSQSPRYKVTKRGQDVALRCDPISGHVSLYWYRQALGQGPEFLTYFNYEAQQDKSGLPNDRFSAERPEGSISTLTIQRTEQRDSAMYRCASSFSRSMNTEAFFGQGTRLTVV.

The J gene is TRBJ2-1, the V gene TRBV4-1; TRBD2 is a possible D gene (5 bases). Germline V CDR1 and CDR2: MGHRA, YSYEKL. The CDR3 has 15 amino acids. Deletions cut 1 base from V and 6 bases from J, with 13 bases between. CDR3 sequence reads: CASSQADTRGNEQFF. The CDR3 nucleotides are TGCGCCAGCAGCCAAGCTGACACCCGGGGCAATGAGCAGTTCTTC.

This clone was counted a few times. The CDR3 loop reads CASSLRAQGNSPLHF. As DNA, the CDR3 is TGTGCCAGCAGCTTAAGGGCACAGGGGAATTCACCCCTCCACTTT. The chain recombines TRBV7-3 with TRBJ1-6; 7 positions agree with TRBD1. Germline CDR1 and CDR2: SGHTA and FQGTGA. The V segment lost 1 base and the J segment 7 bases; nucleotides outside the gene matches: 4. CDR3 length equals 15 residues.

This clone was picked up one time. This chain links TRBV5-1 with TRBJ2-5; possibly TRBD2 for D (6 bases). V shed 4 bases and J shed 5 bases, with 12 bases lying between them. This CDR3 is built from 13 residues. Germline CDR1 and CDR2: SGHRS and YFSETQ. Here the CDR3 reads CASSEGLSETQYF. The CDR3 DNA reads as TGCGCCAGCAGCGAGGGACTCTCGGAGACCCAGTACTTC.

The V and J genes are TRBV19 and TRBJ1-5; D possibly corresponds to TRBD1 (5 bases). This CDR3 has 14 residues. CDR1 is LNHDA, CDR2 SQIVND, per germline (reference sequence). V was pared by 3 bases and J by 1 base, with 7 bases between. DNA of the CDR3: TGTGCCAGTAGTATCAGGGACAGCAATCAGCCCCAGCATTTT. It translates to CASSIRDSNQPQHF.

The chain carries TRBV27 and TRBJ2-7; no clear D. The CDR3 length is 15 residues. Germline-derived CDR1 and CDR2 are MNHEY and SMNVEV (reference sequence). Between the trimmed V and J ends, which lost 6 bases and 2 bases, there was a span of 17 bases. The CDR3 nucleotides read TGTGCCAGCAGCCTTATAGCAGTTACCCCCTACGAGCAGTACTTC. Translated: CASSLIAVTPYEQYF.

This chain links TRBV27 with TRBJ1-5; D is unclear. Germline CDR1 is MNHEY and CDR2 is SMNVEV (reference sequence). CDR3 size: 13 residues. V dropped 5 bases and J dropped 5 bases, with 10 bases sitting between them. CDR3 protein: CASSLREDQPQHF. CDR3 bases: TGTGCCAGCAGTCTCCGGGAGGATCAGCCCCAGCATTTT.

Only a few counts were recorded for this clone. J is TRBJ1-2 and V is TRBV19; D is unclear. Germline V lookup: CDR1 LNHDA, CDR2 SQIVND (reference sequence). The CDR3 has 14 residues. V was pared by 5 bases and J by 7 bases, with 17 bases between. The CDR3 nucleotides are TGTGCCAGTAGTGTCGGTCCGCCGGTCCCTGGCTACACCTTC. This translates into CASSVGPPVPGYTF.

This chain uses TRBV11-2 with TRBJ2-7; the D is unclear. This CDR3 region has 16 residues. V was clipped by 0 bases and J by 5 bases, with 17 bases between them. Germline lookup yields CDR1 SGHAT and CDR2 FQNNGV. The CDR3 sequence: CASSLDWWQVWNEQYF. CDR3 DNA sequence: TGTGCCAGCAGCTTAGATTGGTGGCAGGTCTGGAACGAGCAGTACTTC.

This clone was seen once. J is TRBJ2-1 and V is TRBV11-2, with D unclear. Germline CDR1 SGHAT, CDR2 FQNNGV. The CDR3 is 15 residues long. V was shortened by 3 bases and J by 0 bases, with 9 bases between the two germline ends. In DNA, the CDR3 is TGTGCCAGCAGCTTTGCAGGCAGCTCCTACAATGAGCAGTTCTTC. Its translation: CASSFAGSSYNEQFF.

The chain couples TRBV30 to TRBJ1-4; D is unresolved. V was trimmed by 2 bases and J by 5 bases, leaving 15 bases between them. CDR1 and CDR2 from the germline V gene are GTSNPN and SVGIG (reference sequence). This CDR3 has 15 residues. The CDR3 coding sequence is TGTGCCTGGAGTCCCGGGGAGACTATGAATGAAAAACTGTTTTTT. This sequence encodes CAWSPGETMNEKLFF. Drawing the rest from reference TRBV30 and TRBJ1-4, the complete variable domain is SQTIHQWPATLVQPVGSPLSLECTVEGTSNPNLYWYRQAAGRGLQLLFYSVGIGQISSEVPQNLSASRPQDRQFILSSKKLLLSDSGFYLCAWSPGETMNEKLFFGSGTQLSVL.

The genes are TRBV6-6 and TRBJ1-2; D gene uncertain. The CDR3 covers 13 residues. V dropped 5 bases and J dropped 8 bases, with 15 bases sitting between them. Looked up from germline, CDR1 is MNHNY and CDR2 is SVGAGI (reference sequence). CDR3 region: CASSSRTAGGYTF. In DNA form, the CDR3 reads TGTGCCAGCAGTAGTAGGACGGCCGGCGGCTACACCTTC.

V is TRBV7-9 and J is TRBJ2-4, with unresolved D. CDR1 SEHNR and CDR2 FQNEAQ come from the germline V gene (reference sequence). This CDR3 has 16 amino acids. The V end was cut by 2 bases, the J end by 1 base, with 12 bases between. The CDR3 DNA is TGTGCCAGCAGCTTATTAGCTGACGGGGCCAAAAACATTCAGTACTTC. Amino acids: CASSLLADGAKNIQYF.